Each of the 26 T cell receptor beta chains below was sequenced from the same sample in a study of T cells in tuberculosis. Measured with immunoSEQ multiplex PCR; TCRdb has only the in-frame clones, and not every one. The sample carries more than 30,000 clones, 95% to 97% recorded once. Sequenced material: PBMCs. The receptors stem from a donor aged 10-29 years with latent tuberculosis or without tuberculosis infection.

The rearrangement links TRBV7-7 to TRBJ2-1, with D tentatively TRBD2 (5 bases). The length of the CDR3 is 14 residues. The germline V gene has CDR1 SSHAT and CDR2 FNYEAQ (reference sequence). V was trimmed by 5 bases and J by 7 bases, leaving 15 bases between them. The CDR3 protein is CASSTEAARNEQFF. CDR3 coding DNA: TGTGCCAGCAGCACGGAGGCAGCGAGGAATGAGCAGTTCTTC.

The gene calls are TRBV27 and TRBJ1-2; TRBD1 might be the D (6 bases). Trimming removed 5 bases from V and 1 base from J, with 17 bases in between. The V gene's germline CDR1 is MNHEY and CDR2 SMNVEV (reference sequence). The CDR3 has 16 amino acids. The CDR3 sequence is CASSLRTAYYNYGYTF. The DNA for the CDR3 is TGTGCCAGCAGTCTCCGGACAGCCTATTATAACTATGGCTACACCTTC.

The CDR3 sequence is CASSSPGTYNTGELFF. The CDR3 DNA reads as TGCGCCAGCAGCTCTCCCGGGACATACAACACCGGGGAGCTGTTTTTT. This chain links TRBV4-1 with TRBJ2-2, with D perhaps matching TRBD1 (6 bases). Trimming left V 5 bases short and J 2 bases short, with 15 bases between. This CDR3 contains 16 residues. The germline CDR1 and CDR2 sequences are MGHRA and YSYEKL.

The J gene is TRBJ2-1, the V gene TRBV27, with 12 bases fitting TRBD2. The junction had 7 bases not matched to a gene; V was cut back by 5 bases and J by 5 bases. Germline V gene lookup returns CDR1 MNHEY and CDR2 SMNVEV (reference sequence). The CDR3 extends over 16 amino acids. CDR3 in amino acids: CASSPLAGGIHNEQFF. CDR3 coding DNA: TGTGCCAGCAGTCCGCTAGCGGGAGGGATCCACAATGAGCAGTTCTTC.

This clone was seen once. V gene TRBV9 combines with J gene TRBJ2-5; 12 bases map to TRBD2. The CDR3 runs to 16 residues. After removal of 4 bases from V and 4 bases from J, the junction contained 8 bases not matched to a gene. The germline CDR1 and CDR2 sequences are SGDLS and YYNGEE. Here the CDR3 DNA reads TGTGCCAGCAGCCCGACTAGCGGGGGCTCCGGAGAGACCCAGTACTTC. It is translated as CASSPTSGGSGETQYF.

This clone was found once. The genes are TRBV2 and TRBJ1-2; no clear D gene. Between the trimmed V and J ends, which lost 5 bases and 8 bases, there was a span of 21 bases. Per the germline V gene, CDR1 is SNHLY and CDR2 is FYNNEI. The length of the CDR3 is 15 residues. CDR3 nucleotide sequence: TGTGCCAGCAGTTTTTTCTCGGGAGCCTCATGGGGCTACACCTTC. Amino acids: CASSFFSGASWGYTF.

This clone was recorded only once. The gene calls are TRBV27 and TRBJ1-1; D is uncertain. This CDR3 is built from 13 residues. V dropped 2 bases and J dropped 1 base, with 5 bases sitting between them. Germline CDR1 MNHEY, CDR2 SMNVEV (reference sequence). CDR3 region: CASSLRENTEAFF. CDR3 nucleotide sequence: TGTGCCAGCAGTTTACGGGAGAACACTGAAGCTTTCTTT.

This chain joins TRBV30 and TRBJ2-7; 9 positions agree with TRBD2. Germline CDR1 reads GTSNPN; CDR2 reads SVGIG (reference sequence). V shed 1 base and J 7 bases; nucleotides not matched to a gene: 5. The CDR3 loop spans 13 amino acids. The CDR3 protein is CAWSDGLAGEQYF. The DNA of the CDR3 is TGTGCCTGGAGTGACGGGCTAGCGGGGGAGCAGTACTTC. Looking up the rest from reference TRBV30 and TRBJ2-7 gives the full variable domain: SQTIHQWPATLVQPVGSPLSLECTVEGTSNPNLYWYRQAAGRGLQLLFYSVGIGQISSEVPQNLSASRPQDRQFILSSKKLLLSDSGFYLCAWSDGLAGEQYFGPGTRLTVT.

CDR3 region: CASAGQGSAGANVLTF. DNA for the CDR3: TGTGCCAGCGCGGGACAGGGGTCGGCTGGGGCCAACGTCCTGACTTTC. The genes are TRBV2 and TRBJ2-6, with 10 positions matching TRBD1. The CDR3 runs 16 residues. Germline CDR1 SNHLY, CDR2 FYNNEI. J lost 2 bases, V lost 8 bases, and 6 bases had no gene match.

The rearrangement links TRBV27 to TRBJ2-7, with a possible D match to TRBD2 (5 bases). V lost 2 bases and J 7 bases, leaving 21 bases between the germline ends. Germline assignment: CDR1 MNHEY and CDR2 SMNVEV (reference sequence). This CDR3 region has 16 residues. The CDR3 protein is CASSLTSGVPTEEQYF. The CDR3, as DNA: TGTGCCAGCAGTTTAACATCCGGGGTCCCGACGGAGGAGCAGTACTTC.

The chain uses TRBV4-2 and TRBJ2-5; TRBD2 is a possible D gene (5 bases). V was trimmed by 0 bases and J by 5 bases, leaving 13 bases between them. Germline loops: CDR1 LGHNA, CDR2 YNFKEQ. The CDR3 is 15 amino acids. In nucleotides, the CDR3 is TGTGCCAGCAGCCAAGATGTCGGCGGGTCTGAGACCCAGTACTTC. Protein sequence: CASSQDVGGSETQYF.

This clone was picked up one time. The genes are TRBV6-1 and TRBJ1-1; 7 bases match TRBD1. V lost 7 bases, J lost 6 bases, and 11 bases stayed unmatched. Germline CDR1 is MNHNS and CDR2 is SASEGT. The CDR3 spans 14 residues. This CDR3 is CASTFPRDSSEAFF. CDR3 nucleotide sequence: TGTGCCAGCACCTTTCCCCGGGACAGCTCTGAAGCTTTCTTT.

The V and J genes are TRBV4-1 and TRBJ2-6; possible D gene TRBD1, 5 bases. Per the germline V gene, CDR1 is MGHRA and CDR2 is YSYEKL. The V gene lost 3 bases and the J gene lost 2 bases, with 26 bases spanning the gap. This CDR3 contains 21 residues. The CDR3 protein is CASSQSWVLRASLPGANVLTF. The CDR3 nucleotides are TGCGCCAGCAGCCAGTCTTGGGTCCTCAGGGCCTCCCTACCTGGGGCCAACGTCCTGACTTTC.

The chain links TRBV2 to TRBJ1-5; D is unresolved. The CDR3 consists of 12 residues. Trimming took 4 bases from V and 11 from J, leaving 12 bases between them. Germline V gives CDR1 SNHLY, CDR2 FYNNEI. DNA of the CDR3: TGTGCCAGCAGTGTTGGGAGTAAGGCCCAGCATTTT. Translation gives CASSVGSKAQHF.

V and J are TRBV5-1 and TRBJ1-2; D is perhaps TRBD1 (5 bases). V was trimmed by 4 bases and J by 0 bases, leaving 19 bases between them. Germline CDR1 is SGHRS and CDR2 is YFSETQ. This CDR3 spans 17 amino acids. CDR3 residues: CASSPGELTATNYGYTF. CDR3 DNA sequence: TGCGCCAGCAGCCCTGGTGAATTGACAGCTACTAACTATGGCTACACCTTC.

In DNA, the CDR3 is TGTGCCAGTAGTGGACGGGGTAGCTCCTACGAGCAGTACTTC. This encodes CASSGRGSSYEQYF. The chain couples TRBV19 to TRBJ2-7; D possibly corresponds to TRBD2 (5 bases). The V end was cut by 5 bases, the J end by 0 bases, with 11 bases between. Germline CDR1 LNHDA, CDR2 SQIVND (reference sequence). CDR3 length: 14 amino acids. Complete variable domain (other parts from reference TRBV19 and TRBJ2-7): DGGITQSPKYLFRKEGQNVTLSCEQNLNHDAMYWYRQDPGQGLRLIYYSQIVNDFQKGDIAEGYSVSREKKESFPLTVTSAQKNPTAFYLCASSGRGSSYEQYFGPGTRLTVT.

The chain recombines TRBV5-1 with TRBJ2-5; tentative D call: TRBD2 (7 bases). The V end was cut by 3 bases, the J end by 4 bases, with 16 bases between. Germline CDR1 SGHRS, CDR2 YFSETQ. The CDR3 is 15 residues long. This CDR3 reads CASSSGGVGGETQYF. As DNA, the CDR3 is TGCGCCAGCAGCTCGGGGGGCGTGGGCGGAGAGACCCAGTACTTC.

This chain links TRBV14 with TRBJ1-2; 7 bases fit TRBD1. The length of the CDR3 is 18 residues. Germline CDR1 and CDR2: SGHDN and FVKESK. Losses at the gene ends were 0 bases for V and 3 bases for J; bases not matched to a gene: 13. As DNA, the CDR3 is TGTGCCAGCAGCCAAGAAGGGACCCGGGACAGCCGGTACTATGGCTACACCTTC. Its protein product is CASSQEGTRDSRYYGYTF.

The rearrangement links TRBV5-1 to TRBJ2-2, with D uncertain. From germline, CDR1 is SGHRS and CDR2 YFSETQ. The V and J ends lost 1 base and 4 bases respectively, with 14 bases between them. The length of the CDR3 is 16 residues. CDR3 DNA sequence: TGCGCCAGCAGCTTGTTAGGAGTTTCGGCCACCGGGGAGCTGTTTTTT. This sequence encodes CASSLLGVSATGELFF.

This chain uses TRBV30 with TRBJ2-1, with 13 bases fitting TRBD2. Germline CDR1 reads GTSNPN; CDR2 reads SVGIG (reference sequence). CDR3 size: 20 residues. V dropped 0 bases and J dropped 6; count of bases not matched to a gene: 17. The CDR3, as DNA: TGTGCCTGGAGTGTATTCCGTACCGGGACTAGCGGGAAAGGGAGCAATGAGCAGTTCTTC. It yields the protein CAWSVFRTGTSGKGSNEQFF.

V gene TRBV5-4 combines with J gene TRBJ2-7; TRBD1 matches 8 bases. CDR3 length: 16 amino acids. Germline CDR1 reads SGHNT; CDR2 reads YYREEE (reference sequence). J lost 2 bases, V lost 0 bases, and 7 bases had no gene match. This chain's CDR3 is CASSLGRTGKTYEQYF. CDR3 DNA sequence: TGTGCCAGCAGCTTGGGGCGGACAGGGAAAACCTACGAGCAGTACTTC.

This clone was recorded once. CDR3 loop: CASSLATGKGYGYTF. CDR3 nucleotide sequence: TGTGCCAGCAGCTTGGCAACAGGGAAGGGCTATGGCTACACCTTC. V is TRBV5-5 and J is TRBJ1-2; possible D gene TRBD1, 6 bases. Germline lookup yields CDR1 SGHKS and CDR2 YYEKEE (reference sequence). The CDR3 covers 15 residues. V was cut by 0 bases and J by 4 bases, with 13 bases left in between.

The V gene is TRBV9, the J gene TRBJ2-2, with D possibly TRBD2 on 5 matching bases. V dropped 0 bases and J dropped 6 bases, with 12 bases sitting between them. The CDR3 is 15 residues long. The germline V gene encodes CDR1 SGDLS and CDR2 YYNGEE. CDR3 loop: CASSVEKRRPGELFF. The CDR3 bases are TGTGCCAGCAGCGTAGAAAAGCGGCGACCCGGGGAGCTGTTTTTT.

This chain uses TRBV11-3 with TRBJ2-7; 9 bases agree with TRBD1. After removal of 4 bases from V and 6 bases from J, the junction contained 7 bases not matched to a gene. CDR1 and CDR2 (germline): SGHNT, YENEEA. CDR3 length equals 14 residues. The CDR3 sequence is CASSCQGQGCEQYF. Here the CDR3 DNA reads TGTGCCAGCAGCTGCCAGGGACAGGGCTGCGAGCAGTACTTC.

This chain links TRBV19 with TRBJ1-2; 7 bases match TRBD1. Germline CDR1 LNHDA, CDR2 SQIVND (reference sequence). With V trimmed by 6 bases and J by 3 bases, 10 bases remained unmatched. CDR3 length equals 15 residues. CDR3 in amino acids: CASRNRGQMYYGYTF. The CDR3 DNA reads as TGTGCCAGTAGAAACCGGGGACAGATGTACTATGGCTACACCTTC.

This chain uses TRBV29-1 with TRBJ2-3; TRBD2 matches 8 bases. The CDR3 totals 16 residues. Trimming removed 2 bases from V and 0 bases from J; junction bases left unmatched: 7. Germline CDR1 reads SQVTM; CDR2 reads ANQGSEA. For the CDR3, the DNA is TGCAGCGTTGAAATGATAGCGGGGACTAGCACAGATACGCAGTATTTT. Translating gives CSVEMIAGTSTDTQYF.